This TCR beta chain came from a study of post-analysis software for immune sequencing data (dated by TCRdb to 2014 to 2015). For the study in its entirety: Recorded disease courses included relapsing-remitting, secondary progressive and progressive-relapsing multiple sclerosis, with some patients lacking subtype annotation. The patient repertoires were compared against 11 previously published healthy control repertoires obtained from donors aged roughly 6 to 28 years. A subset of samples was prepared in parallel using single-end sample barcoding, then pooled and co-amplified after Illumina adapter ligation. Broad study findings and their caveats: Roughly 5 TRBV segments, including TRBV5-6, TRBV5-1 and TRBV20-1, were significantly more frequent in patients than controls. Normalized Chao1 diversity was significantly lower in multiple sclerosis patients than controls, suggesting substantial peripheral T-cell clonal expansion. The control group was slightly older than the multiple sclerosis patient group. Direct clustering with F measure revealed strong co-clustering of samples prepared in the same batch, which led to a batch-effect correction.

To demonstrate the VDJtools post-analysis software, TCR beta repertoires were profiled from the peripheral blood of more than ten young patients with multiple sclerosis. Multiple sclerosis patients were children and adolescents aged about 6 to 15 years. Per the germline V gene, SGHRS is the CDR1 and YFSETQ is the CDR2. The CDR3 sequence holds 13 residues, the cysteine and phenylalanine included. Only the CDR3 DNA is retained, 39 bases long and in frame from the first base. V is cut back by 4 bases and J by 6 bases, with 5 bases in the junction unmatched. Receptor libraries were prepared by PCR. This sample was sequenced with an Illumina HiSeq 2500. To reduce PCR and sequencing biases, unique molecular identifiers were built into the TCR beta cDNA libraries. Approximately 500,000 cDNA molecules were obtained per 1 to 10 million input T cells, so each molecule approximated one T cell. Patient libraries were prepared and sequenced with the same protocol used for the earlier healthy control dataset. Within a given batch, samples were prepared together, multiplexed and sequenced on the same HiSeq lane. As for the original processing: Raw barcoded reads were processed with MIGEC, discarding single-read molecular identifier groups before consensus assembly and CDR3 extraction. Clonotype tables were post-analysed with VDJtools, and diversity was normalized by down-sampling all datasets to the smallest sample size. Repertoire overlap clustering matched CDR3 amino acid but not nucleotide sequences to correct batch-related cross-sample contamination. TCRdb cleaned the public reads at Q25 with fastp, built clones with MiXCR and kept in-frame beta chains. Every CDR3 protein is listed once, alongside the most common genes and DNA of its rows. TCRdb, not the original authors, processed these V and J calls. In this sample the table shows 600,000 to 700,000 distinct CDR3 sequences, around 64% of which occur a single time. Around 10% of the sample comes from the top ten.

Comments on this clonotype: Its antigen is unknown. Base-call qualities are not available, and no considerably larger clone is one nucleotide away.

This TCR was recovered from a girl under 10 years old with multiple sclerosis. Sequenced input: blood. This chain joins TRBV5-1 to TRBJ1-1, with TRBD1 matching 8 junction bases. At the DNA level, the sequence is TGCGCCAGCAGCGGTCAGGGGGCGTCTGAAGCTTTCTTT. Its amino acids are CASSGQGASEAFF.